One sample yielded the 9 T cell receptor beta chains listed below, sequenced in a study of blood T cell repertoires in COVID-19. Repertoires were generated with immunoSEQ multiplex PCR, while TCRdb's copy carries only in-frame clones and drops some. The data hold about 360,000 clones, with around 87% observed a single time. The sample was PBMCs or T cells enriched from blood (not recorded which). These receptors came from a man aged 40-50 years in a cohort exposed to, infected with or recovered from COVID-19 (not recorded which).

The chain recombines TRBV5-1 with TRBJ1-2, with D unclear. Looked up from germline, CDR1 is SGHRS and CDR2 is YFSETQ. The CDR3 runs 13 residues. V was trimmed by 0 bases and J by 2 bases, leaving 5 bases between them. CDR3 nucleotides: TGCGCCAGCAGCTTGGTCCAGAACTATGGCTACACCTTC. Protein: CASSLVQNYGYTF.

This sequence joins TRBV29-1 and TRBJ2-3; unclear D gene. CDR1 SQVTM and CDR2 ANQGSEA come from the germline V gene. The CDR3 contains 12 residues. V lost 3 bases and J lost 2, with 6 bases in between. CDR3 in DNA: TGCAGCGTTGAGCACAACACAGATACGCAGTATTTT. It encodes CSVEHNTDTQYF.

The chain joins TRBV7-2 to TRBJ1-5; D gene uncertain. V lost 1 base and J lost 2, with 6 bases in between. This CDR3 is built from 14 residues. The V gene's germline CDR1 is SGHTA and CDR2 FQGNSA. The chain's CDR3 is CASSLETGNQPQHF. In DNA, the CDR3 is TGTGCCAGCAGCTTAGAAACAGGCAATCAGCCCCAGCATTTT.

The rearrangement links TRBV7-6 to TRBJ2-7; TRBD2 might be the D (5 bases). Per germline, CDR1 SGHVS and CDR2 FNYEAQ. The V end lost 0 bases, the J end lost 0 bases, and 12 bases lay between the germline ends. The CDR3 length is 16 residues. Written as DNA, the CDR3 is TGTGCCAGCAGCTTAGCTGGCGCGGGTCCCTCCTACGAGCAGTACTTC. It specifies CASSLAGAGPSYEQYF.

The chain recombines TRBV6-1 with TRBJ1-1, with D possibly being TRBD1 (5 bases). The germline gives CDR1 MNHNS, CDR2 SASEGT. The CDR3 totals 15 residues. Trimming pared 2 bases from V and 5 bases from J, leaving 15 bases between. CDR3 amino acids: CASSELGAVGTEAFF. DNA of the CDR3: TGTGCCAGCAGTGAATTAGGGGCGGTTGGGACTGAAGCTTTCTTT.

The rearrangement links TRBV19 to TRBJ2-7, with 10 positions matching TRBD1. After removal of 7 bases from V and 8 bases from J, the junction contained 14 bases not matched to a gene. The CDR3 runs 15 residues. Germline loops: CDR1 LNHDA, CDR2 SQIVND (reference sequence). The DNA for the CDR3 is TGTGCCAGTACCCTCACCCCGGGACAGGGGTCCCAGCAGTACTTC. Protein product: CASTLTPGQGSQQYF. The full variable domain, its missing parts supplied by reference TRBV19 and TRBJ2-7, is DGGITQSPKYLFRKEGQNVTLSCEQNLNHDAMYWYRQDPGQGLRLIYYSQIVNDFQKGDIAEGYSVSREKKESFPLTVTSAQKNPTAFYLCASTLTPGQGSQQYFGPGTRLTVT.

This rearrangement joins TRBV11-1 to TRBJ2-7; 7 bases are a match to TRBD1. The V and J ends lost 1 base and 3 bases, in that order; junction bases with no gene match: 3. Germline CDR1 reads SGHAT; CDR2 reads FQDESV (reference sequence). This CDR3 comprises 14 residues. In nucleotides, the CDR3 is TGTGCCAGCAGCTTAGGACAGGGTCACTACGAGCAGTACTTC. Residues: CASSLGQGHYEQYF. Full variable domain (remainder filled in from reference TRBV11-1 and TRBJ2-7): EAEVAQSPRYKITEKSQAVAFWCDPISGHATLYWYRQILGQGPELLVQFQDESVVDDSQLPKDRFSAERLKGVDSTLKIQPAELGDSAMYLCASSLGQGHYEQYFGPGTRLTVT.

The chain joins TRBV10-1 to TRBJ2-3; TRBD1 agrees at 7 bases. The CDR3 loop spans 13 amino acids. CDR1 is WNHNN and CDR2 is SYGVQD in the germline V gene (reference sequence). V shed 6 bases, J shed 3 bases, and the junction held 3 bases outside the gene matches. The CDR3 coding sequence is TGCGCCAGCAGCAGACAGGGTACAGATACGCAGTATTTT. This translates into CASSRQGTDTQYF.

CDR3 in DNA: TGCAGTGCTAGTCATAGCGGGAGGATGAGAACCGGGGAGCTGTTTTTT. Translation: CSASHSGRMRTGELFF. V usage is TRBV20-1 and J usage is TRBJ2-2, with TRBD2 identical over 10 bases. The CDR3 covers 16 residues. With 3 bases clipped from V and 5 bases from J, the junction kept 9 bases outside the gene matches. Looked up from germline, CDR1 is DFQATT and CDR2 is SNEGSKA (reference sequence).